The 19 T cell receptor beta chains reported below all come from one sample, sequenced in a study of blood T cells in healthy people across ages. Next came a second PCR, run for about 6 to 11 cycles, which used a sample-barcoded 5' primer along with a J-beta primer mix. TCRdb itself ran the 5' RACE reads through MiXCR, one entry per CDR3 protein. The sample gives around 1,900,000 distinct CDR3 sequences, approximately 39% of which show up once; about 21% is in the top ten. Sequenced material: blood. These receptors came from a human donor in good health.

This clonotype appeared a few times. The rearrangement links TRBV12-3 or TRBV12-4 to TRBJ2-5; tentatively, D is TRBD1 (5 bases). The CDR3 is 12 amino acids. The V end was cut by 3 bases, the J end by 5 bases, with 7 bases between. The CDR3 is CASSFRVETQYF. The CDR3 DNA follows: TGTGCCAGCAGTTTCAGGGTCGAGACCCAGTACTTC.

The chain is built from TRBV7-8 and TRBJ2-5; 7 nucleotides align to TRBD2. The DNA end is a closer match to TRBJ2-7, so the J assignment may be wrong. Germline V gene lookup returns CDR1 SGHVS and CDR2 FQNEAQ. The CDR3 covers 14 residues. The CDR3 DNA reads TGTGCCAGCAGCTTAGTTAGCGGGCGGGGCGAGCAGTACTTC. Its translation: CASSLVSGRGEQYF.

The V and J genes are TRBV24-1 and TRBJ2-3; D is perhaps TRBD1 or TRBD2 (6 bases each). The CDR3 has 16 residues. Germline values: CDR1 KGHDR, CDR2 SFDVKD. The V gene lost 0 bases and the J gene lost 0 bases, with 9 bases spanning the gap. The DNA for the CDR3 is TGTGCCACCAGTGATTTGTCGGGGGCGAGCACAGATACGCAGTATTTT. As protein: CATSDLSGASTDTQYF.

V gene TRBV5-1 combines with J gene TRBJ2-4; D may be TRBD1 or TRBD2 (7 bases each). This CDR3 comprises 15 residues. CDR1 is SGHRS, CDR2 YFSETQ, per germline. V shed 1 base and J shed 13 bases, with 21 bases lying between them. CDR3 sequence reads: CASSLFTGATREQYF. CDR3 nucleotides: TGCGCCAGCAGCTTGTTTACAGGGGCTACGCGGGAGCAGTACTTC.

This clonotype was counted a few times. The chain carries TRBV12-3 or TRBV12-4 and TRBJ1-1, with no clear D. Trimming stripped 6 bases from V and 4 bases from J, with 24 bases between. This CDR3 region has 17 residues. For the CDR3, the DNA is TGTGCCAGCAGCACCCCTCGGTTCAGGCGTCTGGTCACTGAAGCTTTCTTT. Protein: CASSTPRFRRLVTEAFF.

V usage is TRBV3-1 and J usage is TRBJ2-7; perhaps TRBD2 as D (5 bases). The germline V gene has CDR1 LGHDT and CDR2 YNNKEL (reference sequence). V gave up 2 bases and J gave up 2 bases, with 13 bases separating them. The CDR3 length is 15 residues. CDR3 bases: TGTGCCAGCAGCCAACACGGGGTCCAGCCCTACGAGCAGTACTTC. It encodes CASSQHGVQPYEQYF.

This clonotype was recorded at least ten times. The CDR3 loop reads CSVDGWENEQFF. CDR3 sequence (DNA): TGCAGCGTTGATGGATGGGAGAATGAGCAGTTCTTC. The chain is built from TRBV29-1 and TRBJ2-1; a weak D match, TRBD2 (5 bases). The CDR3 has 12 amino acids. Germline assignment: CDR1 SQVTM and CDR2 ANQGSEA. V gave up 3 bases and J gave up 7 bases, with 10 bases separating them.

The sample holds many counts of this clonotype. The chain combines TRBV12-3 or TRBV12-4 with TRBJ1-5; D remains unclear. This CDR3 is built from 15 residues. The V end lost 5 bases, the J end lost 0 bases, and 11 bases lay between the germline ends. This chain's CDR3 is CASSLGLYSNQPQHF. The DNA for the CDR3 is TGTGCCAGCAGTCTGGGGTTGTATAGCAATCAGCCCCAGCATTTT.

The V and J genes are TRBV7-2 and TRBJ1-2; D unclear. The V gene's germline CDR1 is SGHTA and CDR2 FQGNSA. The CDR3 is 15 amino acids. Trimming removed 1 base at V and 5 bases at J, with 14 bases between. DNA for the CDR3: TGTGCCAGCAGCTTAGGACCAATAGGCCCTTATGGCTACACCTTC. This codes for CASSLGPIGPYGYTF.

V gene TRBV12-3 or TRBV12-4 combines with J gene TRBJ1-1, with 9 bases that match TRBD1. This CDR3 spans 14 amino acids. J was trimmed by 7 bases and V by 4 bases; bases with no gene match: 7. The CDR3 here is CASSWDRVTFEAFF. The CDR3 DNA is TGTGCCAGCAGTTGGGACAGGGTTACTTTTGAAGCTTTCTTT.

The chain has TRBV20-1 and TRBJ2-3; 10 positions match TRBD2. Germline loops: CDR1 DFQATT, CDR2 SNEGSKA (reference sequence). The length of the CDR3 is 13 residues. The V gene end was trimmed by 8 bases and the J gene end by 5 bases; junction bases not matched to a gene: 7. The CDR3 here is CSSWGLARDTQYF. CDR3 nucleotides: TGCAGTTCGTGGGGACTAGCGCGAGATACGCAGTATTTT.

At least ten counts were recorded for this clonotype. The chain combines TRBV4-1 with TRBJ2-1, with a possible D match to TRBD1 (5 bases). Germline CDR1 and CDR2: MGHRA and YSYEKL. The CDR3 covers 13 residues. Trimming took 0 bases from V and 7 from J, leaving 7 bases between them. The CDR3, as DNA: TGCGCCAGCAGCCAAGACAGGGCAAATGAGCAGTTCTTC. Translated, it gives CASSQDRANEQFF.

A few counts support this clonotype. The rearrangement links TRBV29-1 to TRBJ1-1; D is unclear. This CDR3 contains 13 residues. The germline gives CDR1 SQVTM, CDR2 ANQGSEA. V lost 6 bases and J lost 0, with 11 bases in between. The CDR3 reads CSVQQSLNTEAFF. The CDR3 DNA reads as TGCAGCGTCCAACAGAGCCTGAACACTGAAGCTTTCTTT.

This clonotype was seen a few times. This chain joins TRBV20-1 and TRBJ2-1; 10 bases agree with TRBD2. The V gene's germline CDR1 is DFQATT and CDR2 SNEGSKA (reference sequence). The CDR3 is 15 residues long. The V and J ends lost 1 base and 4 bases, in that order; junction bases with no gene match: 4. CDR3 in DNA: TGCAGTGCTAGAGCACTAGCGGGGATATACAATGAGCAGTTCTTC. Its protein product is CSARALAGIYNEQFF.

The CDR3 DNA reads as TGTGCCAGCAGCCCACGGGACAGCCCTAGTCCTAACTATGGCTACACCTTC. Encoded protein: CASSPRDSPSPNYGYTF. The gene calls are TRBV9 and TRBJ1-2, with 7 positions matching TRBD1. This CDR3 is built from 17 residues. Germline-derived CDR1 and CDR2 are SGDLS and YYNGEE. Losses at the gene ends were 4 bases for V and 0 bases for J; bases not matched to a gene: 12.

The rearrangement uses TRBV28 and TRBJ2-7; 9 nucleotides align to TRBD1. Germline V gene sequence: CDR1 MDHEN, CDR2 SYDVKM. V was pared by 5 bases and J by 3 bases, with 11 bases of the junction left unmatched. The CDR3 is made up of 16 amino acids. The CDR3 spells CASSLYLGDRVYEQYF. The CDR3 DNA reads TGTGCCAGCAGTCTCTACCTAGGGGACAGGGTCTACGAGCAGTACTTC.

This clonotype was counted between two and nine times. The chain joins TRBV4-2 to TRBJ2-3; D is ambiguous. The CDR3 runs 16 residues. Trimming pared 1 base from V and 0 bases from J, leaving 11 bases between. From germline, CDR1 is LGHNA and CDR2 YNFKEQ. CDR3 DNA sequence: TGTGCCAGCAGCCAAGTCCAGCGTGTTAGCACAGATACGCAGTATTTT. Translation gives CASSQVQRVSTDTQYF.

This chain joins TRBV2 and TRBJ1-1, with D unclear. The CDR3 is 13 amino acids. Germline loops: CDR1 SNHLY, CDR2 FYNNEI. The V gene lost 1 base and the J gene lost 1 base, with 4 bases spanning the gap. CDR3 protein: CASSEVWNTEAFF. The DNA of the CDR3 is TGTGCCAGCAGTGAAGTGTGGAACACTGAAGCTTTCTTT. The full variable domain, rest sourced from reference TRBV2 and TRBJ1-1, is EPEVTQTPSHQVTQMGQEVILRCVPISNHLYFYWYRQILGQKVEFLVSFYNNEISEKSEIFDDQFSVERPDGSNFTLKIRSTKLEDSAMYFCASSEVWNTEAFFGQGTRLTVV.

V usage is TRBV29-1 and J usage is TRBJ2-3; tentative D call: TRBD2 (6 bases). Germline V CDR1 and CDR2: SQVTM, ANQGSEA. CDR3 length equals 16 residues. Trimming took 5 bases from V and 4 from J, leaving 22 bases between them. The CDR3 DNA follows: TGCAGCGTTAGGCCGGGGGACCTAGGCCGTGCAGATACGCAGTATTTT. It yields the protein CSVRPGDLGRADTQYF.